Each of the 14 T cell receptor beta chains below was sequenced from the same sample in a study of T-cell memory formation after mild COVID-19. TCRdb called the 5' RACE reads again in MiXCR, with one record for every CDR3 protein. The sample records 120,000 or so distinct CDR3 sequences, approximately 15% being singletons. The material sequenced was PBMCs or a T cell subset sorted from them (not recorded which). Receptor source: an adult woman who had mild COVID-19 (a few samples of this study predate the infection). Cell type and time point are not known.

This clonotype appeared a few times. The V and J genes are TRBV28 and TRBJ2-1; 7 bases line up with TRBD2. Germline trimming cut 2 bases from V and 0 bases from J; bases unmatched to any gene: 7. The CDR3 loop spans 17 amino acids. Looked up from germline, CDR1 is MDHEN and CDR2 is SYDVKM. In DNA form, the CDR3 reads TGTGCCAGCAGTTTAAGCGGGGACGGCAGCTCCTACAATGAGCAGTTCTTC. It is translated as CASSLSGDGSSYNEQFF. The full variable domain, in which reference TRBV28 and TRBJ2-1 provide the parts outside the CDR3, is DVKVTQSSRYLVKRTGEKVFLECVQDMDHENMFWYRQDPGLGLRLIYFSYDVKMKEKGDIPEGYSVSREKKERFSLILESASTNQTSMYLCASSLSGDGSSYNEQFFGPGTRLTVL.

This clonotype was found many times. This rearrangement joins TRBV12-3 or TRBV12-4 to TRBJ1-2, with D possibly matching TRBD1 (5 bases). The CDR3 sequence is 15 residues long. V was cut by 2 bases and J by 0 bases, with 10 bases left in between. CDR3 sequence reads: CASSLIARANYGYTF. The CDR3, as DNA: TGTGCCAGCAGTTTAATCGCCAGGGCTAACTATGGCTACACCTTC.

This sequence joins TRBV3-1 and TRBJ2-5; no firm D call. Germline V gene sequence: CDR1 LGHDT, CDR2 YNNKEL (reference sequence). Deletions cut 4 bases from V and 5 bases from J, with 11 bases between. The CDR3 has 13 residues. CDR3 residues: CASSLRRVETQYF. In DNA form, the CDR3 reads TGTGCCAGCAGCCTCAGAAGGGTGGAGACCCAGTACTTC.

The table lists this clonotype with a few counts. V is TRBV5-6 and J is TRBJ2-2; 8 bases agree with TRBD2. V dropped 4 bases and J dropped 2; count of bases not matched to a gene: 7. Per germline, CDR1 SGHDT and CDR2 YYEEEE. The CDR3 contains 16 residues. The CDR3 bases are TGTGCCAGCAGCCTTAGCGGGACTCTTAACACCGGGGAGCTGTTTTTT. Translating it yields CASSLSGTLNTGELFF.

This clonotype was seen a few times. The chain combines TRBV10-3 with TRBJ2-7; 11 bases map to TRBD1. With V trimmed by 10 bases and J by 4 bases, 6 bases remained unmatched. Germline V gene data show CDR1 as ENHRY and CDR2 as SYGVKD. The CDR3 is 13 amino acids. As DNA, the CDR3 is TGTGCCACAACCGGGACAGGGGGTTACGAGCAGTACTTC. Translating gives CATTGTGGYEQYF.

The chain has TRBV27 and TRBJ1-1; D not certain. The CDR3 has 13 amino acids. With 4 bases removed from V and 3 bases from J, the gap between germline ends came to 9 bases. The V gene's germline CDR1 is MNHEY and CDR2 SMNVEV (reference sequence). CDR3 in amino acids: CASSYGVDTEAFF. The CDR3 DNA is TGTGCCAGCAGTTACGGGGTAGACACTGAAGCTTTCTTT.

The chain recombines TRBV20-1 with TRBJ1-2; possible D gene TRBD1, 6 bases. The CDR3 has 13 amino acids. V shed 3 bases and J shed 4 bases, with 12 bases lying between them. CDR1 and CDR2 (germline): DFQATT, SNEGSKA (reference sequence). This CDR3 is CSASSQGPYGYTF. The CDR3 DNA sequence: TGCAGTGCTAGTTCCCAGGGGCCCTATGGCTACACCTTC.

The rearrangement links TRBV4-3 to TRBJ2-7; D uncertain. The germline V gene has CDR1 LGHNA and CDR2 YSLEER. The CDR3 has 14 residues. V shed 1 base and J shed 6 bases, with 13 bases lying between them. CDR3 sequence (DNA): TGCGCCAGCAGCCAAGGTTCCGGATTAGGCGAGCAGTACTTC. Translating it yields CASSQGSGLGEQYF.

The sample holds many counts of this clonotype. V is TRBV7-9 and J is TRBJ2-7; 11 nucleotides match TRBD2. After removal of 6 bases from V and 4 bases from J, the junction contained 2 bases not matched to a gene. The germline V gene encodes CDR1 SEHNR and CDR2 FQNEAQ (reference sequence). This CDR3 spans 13 amino acids. CDR3 region: CASRLAGAYEQYF. For the CDR3, the DNA is TGTGCCAGCAGACTAGCGGGAGCATACGAGCAGTACTTC.

CDR3 in amino acids: CASSGTYNEQFF. The CDR3 region has the DNA TGTGCCAGCAGTGGGACGTACAATGAGCAGTTCTTC. The genes are TRBV6-5 and TRBJ2-1; D may be TRBD1 or TRBD2 (5 bases each). V was trimmed by 5 bases and J by 4 bases, leaving 6 bases between them. The CDR3 consists of 12 residues. CDR1 is MNHEY, CDR2 SVGAGI, per germline.

V and J are TRBV24-1 and TRBJ2-2, with TRBD1 matching 8 bases. The CDR3 has 17 amino acids. Trimming cost V 5 bases and J 3 bases; bases outside gene matches: 10. Germline-derived CDR1 and CDR2 are KGHDR and SFDVKD. The CDR3 loop is CATSGRFGQGDTGELFF. CDR3 DNA sequence: TGTGCCACCAGTGGTAGGTTTGGACAGGGAGACACCGGGGAGCTGTTTTTT.

The gene calls are TRBV9 and TRBJ2-1; no definite D call. The ends were cut back, 0 bases at V and 6 bases at J, with 13 bases in the middle. In germline, CDR1 is SGDLS, CDR2 YYNGEE. The CDR3 spans 15 residues. The CDR3 sequence: CASSVGNNPRNEQFF. CDR3 in DNA: TGTGCCAGCAGCGTAGGAAATAACCCACGCAATGAGCAGTTCTTC.

The V call is TRBV20-1, the J call TRBJ2-2, with unresolved D. CDR1 is DFQATT and CDR2 is SNEGSKA in the germline V gene (reference sequence). Trimming removed 4 bases from V and 9 bases from J, with 9 bases in between. This CDR3 comprises 11 residues. In nucleotides, the CDR3 is TGCAGTGCTACGAACGGCAGGGAGCTGTTTTTT. It translates to CSATNGRELFF.

This chain joins TRBV12-3 or TRBV12-4 and TRBJ2-3, with D perhaps assigned TRBD1 or TRBD2 (5 bases each). Trimming stripped 10 bases from V and 6 bases from J, with 26 bases between. CDR3 length equals 16 residues. CDR3 sequence (DNA): TGTGCCACCCGAAACCCCGGGACCAAAAACCGGGATACGCAGTATTTT. Translation gives CATRNPGTKNRDTQYF.